Listed below are T cell receptor beta chains from one sample, sequenced in a study of CD4 T cells in relation to SARS-CoV-2 and coronaviruses. Generated by immunoSEQ multiplex PCR, the TCRdb table keeps only in-frame clones and is missing some. The sample has around 65,000 clones, about 90% seen once. The sequenced sample was memory CD4+ T cells from PBMCs. The receptors derive from a human donor in good health. CDR3s include the opening cysteine and the closing phenylalanine or tryptophan. The D gene is left open where the match is weak. Rows may omit the clone size; those that give it use once, few, many or a size class.

CDR3,DNA,D,J,length,size,V
CASSLVQGRGTDTQYF,TGCGCCAGCAGCTTGGTCCAGGGTCGAGGCACAGATACGCAGTATTTT,-,TRBJ2-3,16,-,TRBV5-1
CASSITWVGGREADTQYF,TGTGCCAGCAGCATCACCTGGGTAGGGGGGCGCGAAGCCGATACGCAGTATTTT,-,TRBJ2-3,18,few,TRBV14
CASSYVGTANYGYTF,TGTGCCAGCAGTTACGTCGGGACAGCTAACTATGGCTACACCTTC,TRBD1,TRBJ1-2,15,-,TRBV6-2/TRBV6-3
CSVDKGYNEQFF,TGCAGCGTTGACAAGGGATACAATGAGCAGTTCTTC,-,TRBJ2-1,12,-,TRBV29-1
CASSSGRGSGQPQHF,TGTGCCAGCAGCTCAGGGAGGGGAAGCGGTCAGCCCCAGCATTTT,-,TRBJ1-5,15,-,TRBV9
CASPPQGSYTLNTEAFF,TGTGCCAGCCCGCCTCAGGGCAGCTACACATTGAACACTGAAGCTTTCTTT,-,TRBJ1-1,17,-,TRBV28
CATTRWGKNIQYF,TGTGCCACCACCCGATGGGGCAAAAACATTCAGTACTTC,-,TRBJ2-4,13,-,TRBV15
CASSKGECGGAGNTEAFF,TGTGCCAGCAGCAAAGGGGAGTGCGGGGGCGCGGGGAACACTGAAGCTTTCTTT,-,TRBJ1-1,18,-,TRBV21-1
CASRAGSGELFF,TGTGCCAGCCGGGCAGGGTCCGGGGAGCTGTTTTTT,-,TRBJ2-2,12,once,TRBV2
CASSGLAGAAAGELFF,TGTGCCAGCTCAGGACTAGCGGGAGCGGCGGCCGGGGAGCTGTTTTTT,TRBD2,TRBJ2-2,16,-,TRBV18
CASSLAGGIQETQYF,TGTGCCAGCAGCTTAGCCGGAGGGATACAAGAGACCCAGTACTTC,-,TRBJ2-5,15,-,TRBV7-6
CASSIPGDYNEQFF,TGTGCCAGTAGTATCCCAGGGGACTACAATGAGCAGTTCTTC,-,TRBJ2-1,14,-,TRBV19
CASSLMGTNTGELFF,TGTGCCAGCAGCTTAATGGGCACGAACACCGGGGAGCTGTTTTTT,-,TRBJ2-2,15,few,TRBV7-2
CASSMADEQYF,TGTGCCAGTAGTATGGCTGACGAGCAGTACTTC,-,TRBJ2-7,11,-,TRBV19
CASRLGFEGTGELFF,TGTGCCAGCAGACTGGGGTTCGAGGGCACCGGGGAGCTGTTTTTT,-,TRBJ2-2,15,-,TRBV5-5
CASSIGGRDNEKLFF,TGTGCCAGTAGTATTGGGGGACGGGATAATGAAAAACTGTTTTTT,-,TRBJ1-4,15,-,TRBV19
CSVGIEGEQFF,TGCAGCGTTGGCATTGAGGGTGAGCAGTTCTTC,-,TRBJ2-1,11,-,TRBV29-1
CASSSGQGPLGGANVLTF,TGTGCCAGCAGCTCAGGACAGGGCCCCCTGGGCGGGGCCAACGTCCTGACTTTC,TRBD1,TRBJ2-6,18,-,TRBV11-3
CAIRDRGNQPQHF,TGTGCCATCAGAGACAGGGGCAATCAGCCCCAGCATTTT,TRBD1,TRBJ1-5,13,few,TRBV10-3
CASSVASGTDTQYF,TGTGCCAGCAGCGTAGCTAGCGGAACAGATACGCAGTATTTT,TRBD2,TRBJ2-3,14,-,TRBV9
CASSNRGLSYNEQFF,TGTGCCAGTAGTAACAGGGGGCTCTCATACAATGAGCAGTTCTTC,TRBD1,TRBJ2-1,15,-,TRBV19
CASSQTGQLNEKLFF,TGTGCCAGCAGTCAAACCGGACAGCTTAATGAAAAACTGTTTTTT,-,TRBJ1-4,15,-,TRBV27
CASSPRDRGGSYEQYF,TGTGCCAGCAGCCCCCGGGACAGGGGGGGGTCCTACGAGCAGTACTTC,TRBD1,TRBJ2-7,16,-,TRBV11-1
CASSLIAGETQYF,TGTGCCAGCAGCTTAATAGCCGGGGAGACCCAGTACTTC,-,TRBJ2-5,13,once,TRBV5-5
CASSPQGGTGELFF,TGTGCCAGCAGCCCACAGGGAGGCACCGGGGAGCTGTTTTTT,-,TRBJ2-2,14,-,TRBV7-3
CASRGTGNSNQPQHF,TGTGCCAGCAGAGGGACAGGGAATAGCAATCAGCCCCAGCATTTT,TRBD1,TRBJ1-5,15,-,TRBV2
CATSDRDRDGYTF,TGTGCCACCAGTGACCGCGACAGGGATGGCTACACCTTC,TRBD1,TRBJ1-2,13,-,TRBV24-1
CASNAGTGKLFF,TGTGCCAGCAACGCAGGGACAGGTAAACTGTTTTTT,TRBD1,TRBJ1-4,12,-,TRBV28
CASSKNTGGGQNTIYF,TGCGCCAGCAGCAAAAATACAGGGGGCGGTCAGAACACCATATATTTT,TRBD1,TRBJ1-3,16,-,TRBV4-3
CSVLTGFIDNEQFF,TGCAGCGTCCTCACAGGGTTTATAGACAATGAGCAGTTCTTC,-,TRBJ2-1,14,-,TRBV29-1
CAGEGGAYEQYF,TGTGCCGGGGAAGGGGGGGCATACGAGCAGTACTTC,-,TRBJ2-7,12,-,TRBV30
CASSFSGGRADTQYF,TGTGCCAGCAGCTTTAGCGGGGGGCGGGCAGATACGCAGTATTTT,TRBD2,TRBJ2-3,15,-,TRBV7-2
CASTRGTDQETQYF,TGTGCCAGCACCCGCGGCACGGACCAAGAGACCCAGTACTTC,-,TRBJ2-5,14,-,TRBV11-3
CASSTTQGYEQYF,TGTGCCAGCTCAACGACCCAGGGGTACGAGCAGTACTTC,-,TRBJ2-7,13,-,TRBV18
CASSLQGGFADTQYF,TGTGCCAGCAGCCTACAGGGGGGTTTTGCAGATACGCAGTATTTT,TRBD1,TRBJ2-3,15,few,TRBV2
CASSKVIREQAKGNSPLHF,TGTGCCAGCAGCAAAGTGATTAGGGAGCAGGCCAAGGGTAATTCACCCCTCCACTTT,-,TRBJ1-6,19,-,TRBV21-1
CAITWDSSGNTIYF,TGTGCCATCACCTGGGACAGTTCAGGAAACACCATATATTTT,TRBD1,TRBJ1-3,14,-,TRBV10-3
CASSTRQGLNTEAFF,TGTGCCAGCAGTACCAGACAGGGTTTGAACACTGAAGCTTTCTTT,TRBD1,TRBJ1-1,15,-,TRBV6-5
CASSVGYSLSYNEQFF,TGTGCCAGCAGCGTAGGGTACAGCCTGTCCTACAATGAGCAGTTCTTC,-,TRBJ2-1,16,-,TRBV9
CASSSSGRGSNQPQHF,TGTGCCAGCAGCTCGTCAGGCAGGGGAAGCAATCAGCCCCAGCATTTT,-,TRBJ1-5,16,-,TRBV11-2
CASSELQGRNQPQHF,TGTGCCAGCAGTGAACTGCAAGGTAGAAATCAGCCCCAGCATTTT,-,TRBJ1-5,15,-,TRBV2
CASSEVGREGSYEQYF,TGTGCCAGCAGCGAGGTGGGACGGGAGGGTTCCTACGAGCAGTACTTC,TRBD2,TRBJ2-7,16,once,TRBV13
CATSKNSGSEELFF,TGTGCCACCAGTAAAAATAGCGGGAGCGAGGAGCTGTTTTTT,TRBD2,TRBJ2-2,14,-,TRBV24-1
CAWSSPQAHRSGTTYEQYF,TGTGCCTGGAGCTCCCCTCAAGCCCACCGTAGCGGGACGACCTACGAGCAGTACTTC,TRBD2,TRBJ2-7,19,-,TRBV30
CASQWERGSTDTQYF,TGTGCCAGCCAGTGGGAGCGGGGGAGCACAGATACGCAGTATTTT,TRBD2,TRBJ2-3,15,-,TRBV18
CASSLQLAVNTGELFF,TGTGCCAGCAGCCTCCAGTTGGCGGTGAACACCGGGGAGCTGTTTTTT,-,TRBJ2-2,16,-,TRBV7-3
CASTISPEYNEQFF,TGCGCCAGCACAATATCCCCGGAATACAATGAGCAGTTCTTC,-,TRBJ2-1,14,once,TRBV5-1